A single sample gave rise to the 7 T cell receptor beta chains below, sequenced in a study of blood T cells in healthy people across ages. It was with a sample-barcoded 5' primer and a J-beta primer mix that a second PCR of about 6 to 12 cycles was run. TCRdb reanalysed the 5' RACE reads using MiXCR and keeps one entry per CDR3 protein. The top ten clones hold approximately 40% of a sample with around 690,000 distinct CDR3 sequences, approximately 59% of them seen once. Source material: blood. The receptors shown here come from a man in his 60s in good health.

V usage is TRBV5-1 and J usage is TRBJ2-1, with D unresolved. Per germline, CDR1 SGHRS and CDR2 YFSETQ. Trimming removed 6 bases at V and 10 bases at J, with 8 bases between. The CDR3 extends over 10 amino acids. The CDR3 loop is CASIVAEQFF. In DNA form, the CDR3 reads TGCGCCAGCATAGTAGCCGAGCAGTTCTTC.

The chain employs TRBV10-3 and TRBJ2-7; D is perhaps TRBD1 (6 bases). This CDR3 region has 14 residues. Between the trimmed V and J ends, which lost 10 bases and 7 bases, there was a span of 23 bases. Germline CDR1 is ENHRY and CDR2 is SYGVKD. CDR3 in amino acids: CATRDTSSYNEQYF. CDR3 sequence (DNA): TGTGCCACTAGGGACACCAGCTCCTACAATGAGCAGTACTTC.

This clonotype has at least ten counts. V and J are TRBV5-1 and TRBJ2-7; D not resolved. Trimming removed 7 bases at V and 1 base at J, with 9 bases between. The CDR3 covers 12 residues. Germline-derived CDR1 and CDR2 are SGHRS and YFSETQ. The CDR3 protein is CASRQGSYEQYF. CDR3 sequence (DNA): TGCGCCAGCCGACAAGGATCCTACGAGCAGTACTTC.

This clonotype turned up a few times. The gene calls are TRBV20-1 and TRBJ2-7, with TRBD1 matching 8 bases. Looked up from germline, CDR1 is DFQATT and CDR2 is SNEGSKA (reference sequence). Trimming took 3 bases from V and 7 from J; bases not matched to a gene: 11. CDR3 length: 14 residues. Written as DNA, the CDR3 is TGCAGTGCTAGGGGCCCAGGGGGCTCCAAGGAGCAGTACTTC. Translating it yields CSARGPGGSKEQYF.

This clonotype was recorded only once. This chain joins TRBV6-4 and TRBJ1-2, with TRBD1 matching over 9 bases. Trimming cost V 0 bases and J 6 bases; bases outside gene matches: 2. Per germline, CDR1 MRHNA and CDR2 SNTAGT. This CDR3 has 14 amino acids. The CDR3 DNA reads TGTGCCAGCAGTGACTCGGGACAGGGTAATGGCTACACCTTC. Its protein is CASSDSGQGNGYTF.

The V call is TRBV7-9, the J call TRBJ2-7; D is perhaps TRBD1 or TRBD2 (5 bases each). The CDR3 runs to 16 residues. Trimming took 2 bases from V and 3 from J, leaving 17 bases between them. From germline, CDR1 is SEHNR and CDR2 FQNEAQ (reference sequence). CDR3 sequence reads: CASSLRSGTGNYEQYF. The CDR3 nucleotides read TGTGCCAGCAGCTTAAGGTCAGGGACGGGAAACTACGAGCAGTACTTC.

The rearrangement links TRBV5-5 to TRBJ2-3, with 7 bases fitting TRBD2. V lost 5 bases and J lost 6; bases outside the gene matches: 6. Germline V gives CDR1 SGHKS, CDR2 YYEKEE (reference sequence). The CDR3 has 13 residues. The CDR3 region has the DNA TGTGCCAGCAGTTGGACTAGTATGGATACGCAGTATTTT. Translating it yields CASSWTSMDTQYF.